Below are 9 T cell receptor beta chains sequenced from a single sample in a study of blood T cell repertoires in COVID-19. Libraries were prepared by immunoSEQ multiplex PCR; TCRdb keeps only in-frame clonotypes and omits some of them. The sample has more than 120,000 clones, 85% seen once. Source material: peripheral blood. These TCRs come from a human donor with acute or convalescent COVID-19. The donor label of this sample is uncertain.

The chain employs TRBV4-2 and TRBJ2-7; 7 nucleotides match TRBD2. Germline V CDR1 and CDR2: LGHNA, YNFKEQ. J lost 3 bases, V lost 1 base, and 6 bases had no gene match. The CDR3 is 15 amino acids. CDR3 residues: CASSQANGGGYEQYV. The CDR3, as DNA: TGTGCCAGCAGCCAAGCGAATGGCGGGGGCTACGAGCAGTACGTC.

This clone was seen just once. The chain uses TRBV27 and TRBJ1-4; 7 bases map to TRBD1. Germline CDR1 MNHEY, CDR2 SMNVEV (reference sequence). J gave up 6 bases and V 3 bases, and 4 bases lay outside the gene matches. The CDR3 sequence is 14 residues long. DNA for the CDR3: TGTGCCAGCAGTTTTTACGACAGGGATGAAAAACTGTTTTTT. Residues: CASSFYDRDEKLFF.

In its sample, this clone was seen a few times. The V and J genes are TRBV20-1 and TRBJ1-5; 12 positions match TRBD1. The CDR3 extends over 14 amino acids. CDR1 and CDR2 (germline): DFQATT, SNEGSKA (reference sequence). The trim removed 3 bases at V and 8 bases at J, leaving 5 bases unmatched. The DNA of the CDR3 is TGCAGTGCTAGTAGGGACAGGGGGCATGAGCCCCAGCATTTT. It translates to CSASRDRGHEPQHF.

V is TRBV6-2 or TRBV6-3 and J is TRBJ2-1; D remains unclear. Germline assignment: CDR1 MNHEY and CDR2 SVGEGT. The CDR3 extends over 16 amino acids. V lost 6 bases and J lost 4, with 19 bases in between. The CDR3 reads CASSPPRVLMYNEQFF. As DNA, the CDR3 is TGTGCCAGCAGCCCTCCCCGGGTCCTGATGTACAATGAGCAGTTCTTC.

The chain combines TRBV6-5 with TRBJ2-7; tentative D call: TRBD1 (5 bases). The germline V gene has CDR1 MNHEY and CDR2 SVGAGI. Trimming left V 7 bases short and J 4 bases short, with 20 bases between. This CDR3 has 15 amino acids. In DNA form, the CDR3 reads TGTGCCAGCACTACTGACAGCCATCCCTTTTACGAGCAGTACGTC. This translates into CASTTDSHPFYEQYV.

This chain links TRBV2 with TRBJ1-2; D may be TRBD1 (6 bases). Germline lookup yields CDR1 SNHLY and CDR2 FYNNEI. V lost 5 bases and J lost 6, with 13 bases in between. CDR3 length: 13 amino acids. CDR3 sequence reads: CASSTGHWDGYTF. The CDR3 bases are TGTGCCAGCAGTACGGGACATTGGGATGGCTACACCTTC. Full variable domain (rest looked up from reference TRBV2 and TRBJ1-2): EPEVTQTPSHQVTQMGQEVILRCVPISNHLYFYWYRQILGQKVEFLVSFYNNEISEKSEIFDDQFSVERPDGSNFTLKIRSTKLEDSAMYFCASSTGHWDGYTFGSGTRLTVV.

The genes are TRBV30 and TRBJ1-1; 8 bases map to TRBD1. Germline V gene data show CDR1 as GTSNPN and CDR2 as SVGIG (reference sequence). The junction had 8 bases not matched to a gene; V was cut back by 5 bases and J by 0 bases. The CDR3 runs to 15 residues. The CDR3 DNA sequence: TGTGCCTGGGACCCGGGACAGGCGATGAACACTGAAGCTTTCTTT. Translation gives CAWDPGQAMNTEAFF. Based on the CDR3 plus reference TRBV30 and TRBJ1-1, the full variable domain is SQTIHQWPATLVQPVGSPLSLECTVEGTSNPNLYWYRQAAGRGLQLLFYSVGIGQISSEVPQNLSASRPQDRQFILSSKKLLLSDSGFYLCAWDPGQAMNTEAFFGQGTRLTVV.

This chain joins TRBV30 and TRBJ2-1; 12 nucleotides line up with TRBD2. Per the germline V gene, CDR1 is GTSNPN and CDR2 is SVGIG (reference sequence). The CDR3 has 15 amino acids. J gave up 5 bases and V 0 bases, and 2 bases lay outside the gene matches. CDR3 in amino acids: CAWSVGLAGHNEQFF. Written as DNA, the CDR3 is TGTGCCTGGAGTGTCGGACTAGCGGGGCACAATGAGCAGTTCTTC.

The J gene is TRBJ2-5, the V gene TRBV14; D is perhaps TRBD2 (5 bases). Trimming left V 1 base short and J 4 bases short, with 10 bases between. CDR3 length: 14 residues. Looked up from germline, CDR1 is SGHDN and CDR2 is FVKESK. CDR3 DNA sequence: TGTGCCAGCAGCCAAGTTAGGCGGGCAGAGACCCAGTACTTC. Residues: CASSQVRRAETQYF.